This is a list of T cell receptor beta chains from one sample in a study of CD8 T cells in ankylosing spondylitis. Using its own MiXCR run on the 5' RACE reads, TCRdb lists one record per CDR3 protein. The sample records around 770,000 distinct CDR3 sequences, roughly 19% being singletons. The sample consisted of blood, either unsorted or a sorted T cell fraction (not recorded which). The source of these receptors is a male donor with ankylosing spondylitis. The CDR3 runs from the conserved cysteine through the conserved F or W. Each record gives: D gene, V gene, J gene, clone size, CDR3 protein, CDR3 DNA. A D gene is named only where the DNA matches it firmly. For some rows the clone size is stated as once, few or many, or as a class when expanded; others skip it.

>-|TRBV4-1|TRBJ2-3|few
CASSQAAGGGTDTQYF
TGCGCCAGCAGCCAAGCGGCAGGGGGGGGTACAGATACGCAGTATTTT
>-|TRBV15|TRBJ2-3|many
CATSREGLSTDTQYF
TGTGCCACCAGCAGAGAGGGCCTCAGCACAGATACGCAGTATTTT
>-|TRBV20-1|TRBJ2-7|few
CSAYGGNYEQYF
TGCAGTGCTTACGGAGGCAACTACGAGCAGTACTTC
>TRBD1|TRBV29-1|TRBJ2-1|-
CSACRDRGDGEQFF
TGCAGCGCTTGCCGGGACAGGGGGGATGGTGAGCAGTTCTTC
>-|TRBV7-3|TRBJ2-2|many
CASSLGGNGELFF
TGTGCCAGCAGCTTAGGTGGTAACGGGGAGCTGTTTTTT
>-|TRBV12-3/TRBV12-4|TRBJ2-3|-
CASSLQDQIDTQYF
TGTGCCAGCAGTTTACAGGACCAAATTGATACGCAGTATTTT
>-|TRBV12-3/TRBV12-4|TRBJ2-2|-
CASSLVFSGELFF
TGTGCCAGCAGTTTAGTTTTTAGCGGGGAGCTGTTTTTT
>-|TRBV20-1|TRBJ2-7|-
CSARDRAGIVYEQYF
TGCAGTGCTAGAGATCGGGCAGGGATTGTGTACGAGCAGTACTTC
>-|TRBV9|TRBJ2-2|-
CASSIRDPKPGELFF
TGTGCCAGCAGTATCCGGGACCCGAAGCCAGGGGAGCTGTTTTTT
>-|TRBV18|TRBJ2-7|few
CASSPQEGRGYEQYF
TGTGCCAGCTCACCCCAAGAGGGGCGTGGGTACGAGCAGTACTTC
>TRBD1|TRBV29-1|TRBJ2-3|-
CSVDGGQGGTDTQYF
TGCAGCGTTGATGGGGGACAGGGCGGCACAGATACGCAGTATTTT
>-|TRBV13|TRBJ2-1|-
CASSITGSYNEQFF
TGTGCCAGCAGCATCACCGGTTCCTACAATGAGCAGTTCTTC
>TRBD2|TRBV5-1|TRBJ2-2|many
CASSWGLAGGELFF
TGCGCCAGCAGCTGGGGACTAGCTGGCGGGGAGCTGTTTTTT
>TRBD2|TRBV6-5|TRBJ2-3|few
CASSYPTSGSRITDTQYF
TGTGCCAGCAGTTATCCGACTAGCGGGAGTCGAATAACAGATACGCAGTATTTT
>-|TRBV7-9|TRBJ2-7|few
CASSPRLPLAEQYF
TGTGCCAGCAGCCCCCGGCTCCCTCTTGCCGAGCAGTACTTC
>-|TRBV18|TRBJ1-1|few
CASSPSGYNTEAFF
TGTGCCAGCTCACCGTCCGGGTACAACACTGAAGCTTTCTTT
>-|TRBV12-3/TRBV12-4|TRBJ1-5|few
CASSFTAGASNQPQHF
TGTGCCAGCAGTTTTACGGCAGGGGCAAGCAATCAGCCCCAGCATTTT
>-|TRBV7-3|TRBJ2-2|many
CASSLSGGELFF
TGTGCCAGCAGTTTATCAGGCGGGGAGCTGTTTTTT
>TRBD2|TRBV24-1|TRBJ2-3|few
CATRRVAGSGDTQYF
TGTGCCACCAGGCGGGTAGCGGGATCTGGAGATACGCAGTATTTT
>-|TRBV5-5|TRBJ2-1|-
CASSYVAADNEQFF
TGTGCCAGCAGTTACGTAGCGGCTGACAATGAGCAGTTCTTC
>-|TRBV20-1|TRBJ2-1|few
CSASGSKTRSRHEQFF
TGCAGTGCTAGCGGGTCCAAAACGAGGTCGCGTCATGAGCAGTTCTTC
>TRBD2|TRBV20-1|TRBJ2-1|-
CSAEVAGGPSYNEQFF
TGCAGTGCTGAAGTAGCGGGGGGGCCTTCGTACAATGAGCAGTTCTTC
>TRBD1|TRBV5-1|TRBJ2-2|-
CASTTGGPTGELFF
TGCGCCAGCACAACAGGGGGGCCCACCGGGGAGCTGTTTTTT
>-|TRBV3-1|TRBJ2-1|-
CASSQAATSRYTNEQFF
TGTGCCAGCAGCCAAGCCGCGACTAGTCGGTATACGAATGAGCAGTTCTTC
>-|TRBV7-2|TRBJ2-6|-
CASSSPGTASGANVLTF
TGTGCCAGCAGCTCGCCCGGGACGGCTTCTGGGGCCAACGTCCTGACTTTC
>TRBD1|TRBV20-1|TRBJ2-3|-
CSAIRQGLADTQYF
TGCAGTGCCATCCGACAGGGCCTCGCAGATACGCAGTATTTT
>TRBD2|TRBV30|TRBJ2-1|few
CALSGGVYNEQFF
TGTGCCCTCAGCGGGGGGGTATACAATGAGCAGTTCTTC
>TRBD2|TRBV24-1|TRBJ2-1|-
CATSDFQAGAYNEQFF
TGTGCCACCAGTGATTTCCAAGCGGGAGCCTACAATGAGCAGTTCTTC
>-|TRBV24-1|TRBJ2-1|few
CATSDAKTQYNEQFF
TGTGCCACCAGTGATGCAAAGACCCAGTACAATGAGCAGTTCTTC
>-|TRBV7-2|TRBJ2-1|few
CASSLALYAGPDNEQFF
TGTGCCAGCAGCTTAGCGCTTTATGCGGGACCTGACAATGAGCAGTTCTTC
>-|TRBV7-2|TRBJ2-5|-
CASSRGRARETQYF
TGTGCCAGCAGCCGAGGCAGGGCACGGGAGACCCAGTACTTC
>-|TRBV12-3/TRBV12-4|TRBJ1-2|few
CASQETNYGYTF
TGTGCCAGCCAAGAGACTAACTATGGCTACACCTTC
>-|TRBV7-2|TRBJ2-3|few
CASSLGHHTDTQYF
TGTGCCAGCAGCTTAGGACACCACACAGATACGCAGTATTTT
>-|TRBV3-1|TRBJ1-1|-
CASSQNSAGTEAFF
TGTGCCAGCAGCCAAAATTCCGCGGGCACTGAAGCTTTCTTT
>-|TRBV5-1|TRBJ2-3|-
CASSLDWGADTQYF
TGCGCCAGCAGCTTGGATTGGGGGGCAGATACGCAGTATTTT
>-|TRBV11-2|TRBJ2-7|-
CASSLGPGRPSYEQYF
TGTGCCAGCAGCCTGGGACCGGGACGGCCCTCCTACGAGCAGTACTTC
>TRBD2|TRBV12-3/TRBV12-4|TRBJ2-1|-
CASCLGLAGTPYNEQFF
TGTGCCAGCTGCTTGGGACTAGCGGGGACTCCGTACAATGAGCAGTTCTTC
>-|TRBV20-1|TRBJ1-1|many
CSARPHTASHTEAFF
TGCAGTGCTAGACCCCACACAGCATCACACACTGAAGCTTTCTTT
>-|TRBV3-1|TRBJ2-1|-
CASSQGGFGNEQFF
TGTGCCAGCAGCCAAGGGGGTTTCGGGAATGAGCAGTTCTTC
>TRBD2|TRBV29-1|TRBJ2-1|few
CSVPGGGHNEQFF
TGCAGCGTTCCCGGGGGGGGCCACAATGAGCAGTTCTTC
>-|TRBV5-6|TRBJ2-4|-
CASSGGSAGAKNIQYF
TGTGCCAGCAGTGGGGGGTCGGCGGGAGCCAAAAACATTCAGTACTTC
>-|TRBV6-1|TRBJ1-4|-
CASGGTANEKLFF
TGTGCCAGTGGGGGGACGGCTAATGAAAAACTTTTTTTT
>-|TRBV6-6|TRBJ2-2|-
CASGGGGGELFF
TGTGCCAGTGGGGGAGGAGGCGGGGAGCTGTTTTTT
>-|TRBV29-1|TRBJ2-2|-
CSVETQKNTGELFF
TGCAGCGTTGAAACCCAGAAGAACACCGGGGAGCTGTTTTTT
>-|TRBV7-2|TRBJ2-3|-
CASSLGRRPTDTQYF
TGTGCCAGCAGCTTAGGTCGGAGGCCCACAGATACGCAGTATTTT
>TRBD1|TRBV24-1|TRBJ1-4|few
CATSDQDRVNEKLFF
TGTGCCACCAGTGACCAAGACAGGGTCAATGAAAAACTGTTTTTT
>-|TRBV20-1|TRBJ2-7|-
CSAWARHPGEQYF
TGCAGTGCTTGGGCCCGACACCCCGGCGAGCAGTACTTC
>TRBD2|TRBV7-7|TRBJ2-3|few
CASSSGGAKGPDTQYF
TGTGCTAGCAGCTCCGGGGGGGCTAAGGGCCCAGATACGCAGTATTTT
>-|TRBV5-1|TRBJ2-7|few
CASSSAGLASEQYF
TGCGCCAGCAGCTCCGCCGGCCTAGCCAGCGAGCAGTACTTC
>-|TRBV28|TRBJ1-1|-
CASIPRNTEAFF
TGTGCCAGCATCCCCCGGAACACTGAAGCTTTCTTT
>-|TRBV6-5|TRBJ1-1|-
CASSSPRKGGITEAFF
TGTGCCAGCAGTTCACCCCGTAAGGGGGGCATCACTGAAGCTTTCTTT
>-|TRBV2|TRBJ1-2|-
CASSVKETLGYTF
TGTGCCAGCAGTGTCAAGGAGACCCTTGGCTACACCTTC
>TRBD1|TRBV11-1|TRBJ2-6|few
CASSQTTGINSGANVLTF
TGTGCCAGCAGCCAGACGACAGGGATCAACTCTGGGGCCAACGTCCTGACTTTC
>-|TRBV27|TRBJ1-5|few
CASSLLATNRQPQHF
TGTGCCAGCAGTTTATTGGCGACGAACCGTCAGCCCCAGCATTTT
>-|TRBV12-3/TRBV12-4|TRBJ1-6|few
CASSKSRAAWGPDNSPLHF
TGTGCCAGCAGTAAAAGCAGGGCTGCCTGGGGCCCTGATAATTCACCCCTCCACTTT
>-|TRBV29-1|TRBJ2-5|few
CSVVNPTLGDFSETQYF
TGCAGCGTTGTCAACCCAACTCTTGGGGACTTCAGTGAGACCCAGTACTTC
>TRBD1|TRBV3-1|TRBJ1-2|few
CASSPGWDSNYGYTF
TGTGCCAGCAGTCCCGGTTGGGACAGTAACTATGGCTACACCTTC
>-|TRBV9|TRBJ2-1|-
CASKAGTTHGDEQFF
TGTGCCAGCAAGGCGGGAACTACCCATGGGGATGAGCAGTTCTTC
>TRBD1|TRBV12-3/TRBV12-4|TRBJ1-3|few
CASSLEYRGLGNTIYF
TGTGCCAGCAGTTTGGAGTACAGGGGCCTTGGAAACACCATATATTTT
>-|TRBV6-5|TRBJ2-7|few
CASSSLQGGDEQYF
TGTGCCAGCAGTTCCCTTCAGGGTGGGGACGAGCAGTACTTC